The 6 T cell receptor beta chains in this list originate from one sample, sequenced in a study of cytomegalovirus exposure and HLA in healthy donors. Data came from immunoSEQ multiplex PCR; TCRdb stores just in-frame clones and leaves some out. The repertoire holds a few hundred thousand clones, about 86% seen once, with less than 1.2% in the top ten. Sequencing was performed on PBMCs. These receptors originate from a young woman in good health and CMV-seronegative.

As DNA, the CDR3 is TGTGCCAGCTCCCGGGACTCGACCGGCACAGATACGCAGTATTTT. Its protein is CASSRDSTGTDTQYF. The chain has TRBV6-6 and TRBJ2-3, with D perhaps TRBD2 (6 bases). The CDR3 length is 15 residues. With 8 bases removed from V and 1 base from J, the gap between germline ends came to 16 bases. The germline V gene has CDR1 MNHNY and CDR2 SVGAGI (reference sequence).

The chain has TRBV11-3 and TRBJ2-7, with TRBD1 identical over 7 bases. The CDR3 sequence is 13 residues long. Trimming removed 8 bases from V and 2 bases from J; junction bases left unmatched: 6. Germline V lookup: CDR1 SGHNT, CDR2 YENEEA. The CDR3 DNA sequence: TGTGCCAGCGGGACGGGACAGACCTACGAGCAGTACTTC. Protein sequence: CASGTGQTYEQYF. Full variable domain (missing parts from reference TRBV11-3 and TRBJ2-7): EAGVVQSPRYKIIEKKQPVAFWCNPISGHNTLYWYLQNLGQGPELLIRYENEEAVDDSQLPKDRFSAERLKGVDSTLKIQPAELGDSAVYLCASGTGQTYEQYFGPGTRLTVT.

The CDR3 spells CASSLGLGATDTQYF. The CDR3 nucleotides read TGTGCCAGCAGCCTTGGACTAGGAGCGACAGATACGCAGTATTTT. The gene calls are TRBV5-6 and TRBJ2-3; 7 bases align to TRBD2. The CDR3 contains 15 residues. Germline loops: CDR1 SGHDT, CDR2 YYEEEE. J gave up 3 bases and V 4 bases, and 8 bases lay outside the gene matches.

The CDR3 loop is CASSQALTGRYGYTF. The CDR3 DNA is TGCGCCAGCAGCCAAGCCCTGACAGGGCGGTATGGCTACACCTTC. The chain employs TRBV4-3 and TRBJ1-2, with 7 bases lining up with TRBD1. The CDR3 consists of 15 residues. The V gene end was trimmed by 1 base and the J gene end by 5 bases; junction bases not matched to a gene: 7. Germline CDR1 and CDR2: LGHNA and YSLEER.

The V call is TRBV5-1, the J call TRBJ2-7, with D perhaps TRBD1 (5 bases). CDR1 and CDR2 (germline): SGHRS, YFSETQ. V shed 0 bases and J shed 5 bases, with 15 bases lying between them. The CDR3 has 15 residues. This chain's CDR3 is CASSLDAGMRHEQYF. Here the CDR3 DNA reads TGCGCCAGCAGCTTGGACGCAGGGATGAGGCACGAGCAGTACTTC.

In the case of this clone: The same CDR3 is also encoded by other DNA sequences in this sample. The CDR3 protein is CASSLVGTNYEQYF. For the CDR3, the DNA is TGCGCCAGCAGCTTGGTCGGGACTAATTACGAGCAGTACTTC. This sequence joins TRBV5-1 and TRBJ2-7; TRBD2 agrees at 7 bases. With 0 bases clipped from V and 4 bases from J, the junction kept 4 bases outside the gene matches. Germline V gene lookup returns CDR1 SGHRS and CDR2 YFSETQ. The CDR3 has 14 residues.